This T cell receptor beta chain was identified in a study of CD8 T cells in Susac syndrome. The multiple sclerosis control group was made up of treatment-naive patients with stable or active relapsing-remitting disease. Purification of the CD8+ and CD4+ T cells relied on negative isolation, and TEMRA cells underwent FACS enrichment. The germline gives CDR1 MDHEN, CDR2 SYDVKM. V gave up 6 bases and J gave up 4 bases, with 9 bases separating them. This CDR3 has 13 residues. Reverse transcription of roughly 0.5 to 1 ug RNA was performed with random hexamers. The method of amplification for TCR beta CDR3 was immunoSEQ multiplex PCR, covering 54 Vbeta and 13 Jbeta. Each CDR3 protein is one row after TCRdb ran MiXCR on the immunoSEQ multiplex PCR reads. The sample shows around 170,000 distinct CDR3 sequences, approximately 96% of them seen only once.

This sequence originates from a human donor with multiple sclerosis. The genes are TRBV28 and TRBJ2-2; D ambiguous. The material sequenced was CD8+ T cells from PBMCs. The CDR3: CASSFISTGELFF. The DNA for the CDR3 is TGTGCCAGCAGCTTTATCAGCACCGGGGAGCTGTTTTTT.